This TCR beta chain came from a study of identical twins. The CDR3 is 18 residues long. The trim removed 5 bases at V and 5 bases at J, leaving 22 bases unmatched. Germline CDR1 is DFQATT and CDR2 is SNEGSKA (reference sequence). TCRdb processed the 5' RACE reads anew with MiXCR; each CDR3 protein has one entry. Counted here are 700,000 or so distinct CDR3 sequences, around 20% occurring once; the ten biggest clones make up about 4.5%. This clonotype turned up a few times. The data also belong to a second study, concerning T cells expressing NK-cell markers. That paper states: HCMV serostatus: seven of eight sequenced donors positive, one negative. Of CD8+ T cells, about 1.0-8% belonged to dominant NKG2C+ clonotypes in roughly six donors.

V gene TRBV20-1 combines with J gene TRBJ1-2; 8 positions agree with TRBD1. The sequencing sample was made of PBMCs. This sequence was found in a woman under 30 in good health. The CDR3: CSAGVPGQEFLSLYGYTF. In DNA, the CDR3 is TGCAGTGCTGGAGTACCGGGACAGGAATTCTTATCACTATATGGCTACACCTTC.